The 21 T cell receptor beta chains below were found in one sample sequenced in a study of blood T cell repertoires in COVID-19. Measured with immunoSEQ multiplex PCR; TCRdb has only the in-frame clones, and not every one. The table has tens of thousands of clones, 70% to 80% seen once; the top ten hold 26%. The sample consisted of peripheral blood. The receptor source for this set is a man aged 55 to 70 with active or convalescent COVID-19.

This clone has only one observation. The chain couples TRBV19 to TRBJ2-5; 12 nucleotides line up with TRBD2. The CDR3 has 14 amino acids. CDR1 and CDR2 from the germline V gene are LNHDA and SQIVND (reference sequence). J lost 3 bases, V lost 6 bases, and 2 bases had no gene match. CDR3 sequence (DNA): TGTGCCAGTAGACTAGCGGGGGGTGAAGAGACCCAGTACTTC. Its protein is CASRLAGGEETQYF.

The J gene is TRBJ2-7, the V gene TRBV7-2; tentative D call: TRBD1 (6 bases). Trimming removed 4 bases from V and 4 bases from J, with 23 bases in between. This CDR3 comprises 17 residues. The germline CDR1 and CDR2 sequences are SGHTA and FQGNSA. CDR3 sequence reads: CASSYAPDSLASYEQYF. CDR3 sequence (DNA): TGTGCCAGCAGCTATGCTCCGGACAGCCTCGCGAGTTACGAGCAGTACTTC.

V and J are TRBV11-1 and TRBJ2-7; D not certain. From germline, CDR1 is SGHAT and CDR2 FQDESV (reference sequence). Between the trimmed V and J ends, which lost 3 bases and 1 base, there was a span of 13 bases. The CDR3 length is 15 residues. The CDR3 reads CASSFGQDLSYEQYF. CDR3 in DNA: TGTGCCAGCAGCTTTGGTCAGGATCTTTCCTACGAGCAGTACTTC.

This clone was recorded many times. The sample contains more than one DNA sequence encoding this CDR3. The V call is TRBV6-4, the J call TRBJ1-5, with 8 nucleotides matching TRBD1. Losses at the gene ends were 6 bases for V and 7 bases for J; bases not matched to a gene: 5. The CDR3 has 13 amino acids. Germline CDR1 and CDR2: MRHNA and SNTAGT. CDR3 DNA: TGTGCCAGCAGCCCAGACAGGGGACAGCCCCAGCATTTT. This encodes CASSPDRGQPQHF.

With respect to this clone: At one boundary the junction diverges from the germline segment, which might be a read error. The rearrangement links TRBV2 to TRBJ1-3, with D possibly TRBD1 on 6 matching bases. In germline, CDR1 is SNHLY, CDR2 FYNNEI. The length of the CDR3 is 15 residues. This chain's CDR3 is CASGEQGLSGNTIYF. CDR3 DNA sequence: TGTGCCAGCGGTGAACAGGGTTTATCTGGAAACACCATATATTTT.

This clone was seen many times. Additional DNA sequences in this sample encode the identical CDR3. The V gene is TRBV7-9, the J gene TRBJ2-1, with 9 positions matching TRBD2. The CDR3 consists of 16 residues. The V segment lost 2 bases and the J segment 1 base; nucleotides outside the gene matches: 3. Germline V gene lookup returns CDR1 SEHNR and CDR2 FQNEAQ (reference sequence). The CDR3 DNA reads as TGTGCCAGCAGCTTAAGTCTAGCGGGGTCCTACAATGAGCAGTTCTTC. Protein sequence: CASSLSLAGSYNEQFF.

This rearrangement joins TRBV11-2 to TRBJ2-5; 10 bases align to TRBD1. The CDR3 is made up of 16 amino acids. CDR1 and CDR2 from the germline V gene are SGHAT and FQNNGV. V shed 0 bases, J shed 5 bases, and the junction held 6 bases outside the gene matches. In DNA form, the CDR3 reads TGTGCCAGCAGCTTAGAAAGACAGGGGGCTTGGGAGACCCAGTACTTC. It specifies CASSLERQGAWETQYF.

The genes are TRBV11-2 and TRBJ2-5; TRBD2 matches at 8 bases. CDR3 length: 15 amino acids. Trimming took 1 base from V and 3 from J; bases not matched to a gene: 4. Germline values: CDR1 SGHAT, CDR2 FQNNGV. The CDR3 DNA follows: TGTGCCAGCAGCTTAGGAGGGACTAGGAAAGAGACCCAGTACTTC. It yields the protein CASSLGGTRKETQYF. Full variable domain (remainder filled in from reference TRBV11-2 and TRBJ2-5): EAGVAQSPRYKIIEKRQSVAFWCNPISGHATLYWYQQILGQGPKLLIQFQNNGVVDDSQLPKDRFSAERLKGVDSTLKIQPAKLEDSAVYLCASSLGGTRKETQYFGPGTRLLVL.

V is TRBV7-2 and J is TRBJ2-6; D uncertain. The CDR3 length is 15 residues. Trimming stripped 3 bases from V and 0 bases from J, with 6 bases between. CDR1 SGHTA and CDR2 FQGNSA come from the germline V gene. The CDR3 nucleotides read TGTGCCAGCAGCTTTCAGTTCTCTGGGGCCAACGTCCTGACTTTC. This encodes CASSFQFSGANVLTF.

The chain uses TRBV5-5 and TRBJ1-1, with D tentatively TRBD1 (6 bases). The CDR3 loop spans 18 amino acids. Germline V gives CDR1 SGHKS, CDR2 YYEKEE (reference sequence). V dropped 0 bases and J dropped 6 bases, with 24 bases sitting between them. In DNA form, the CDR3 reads TGTGCCAGCAGCTTGGAGCTTCAGGGGCTTTTATTTGGCTCTGAAGCTTTCTTT. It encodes CASSLELQGLLFGSEAFF.

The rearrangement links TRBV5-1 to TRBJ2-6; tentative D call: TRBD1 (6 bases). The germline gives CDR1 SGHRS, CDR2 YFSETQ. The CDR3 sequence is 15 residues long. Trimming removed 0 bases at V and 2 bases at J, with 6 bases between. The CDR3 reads CASSLEGAGANVLTF. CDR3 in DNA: TGCGCCAGCAGCTTGGAGGGGGCTGGGGCCAACGTCCTGACTTTC. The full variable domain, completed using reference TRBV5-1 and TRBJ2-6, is KAGVTQTPRYLIKTRGQQVTLSCSPISGHRSVSWYQQTPGQGLQFLFEYFSETQRNKGNFPGRFSGRQFSNSRSEMNVSTLELGDSALYLCASSLEGAGANVLTFGAGSRLTVL.

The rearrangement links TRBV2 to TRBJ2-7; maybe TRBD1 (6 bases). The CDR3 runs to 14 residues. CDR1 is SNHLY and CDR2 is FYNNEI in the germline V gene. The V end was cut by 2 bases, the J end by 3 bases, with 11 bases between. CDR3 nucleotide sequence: TGTGCCAGCAGTGAAAACAGGGACGGCTACGAGCAGTACTTC. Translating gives CASSENRDGYEQYF.

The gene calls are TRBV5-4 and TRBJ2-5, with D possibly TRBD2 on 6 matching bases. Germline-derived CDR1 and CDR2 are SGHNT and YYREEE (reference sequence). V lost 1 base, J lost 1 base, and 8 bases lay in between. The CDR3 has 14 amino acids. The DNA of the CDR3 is TGTGCCAGCAGCTTGTTCGGGGGCCAAGAGACCCAGTACTTC. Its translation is CASSLFGGQETQYF. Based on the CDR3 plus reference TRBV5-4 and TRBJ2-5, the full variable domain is ETGVTQSPTHLIKTRGQQVTLRCSSQSGHNTVSWYQQALGQGPQFIFQYYREEENGRGNFPPRFSGLQFPNYSSELNVNALELDDSALYLCASSLFGGQETQYFGPGTRLLVL.

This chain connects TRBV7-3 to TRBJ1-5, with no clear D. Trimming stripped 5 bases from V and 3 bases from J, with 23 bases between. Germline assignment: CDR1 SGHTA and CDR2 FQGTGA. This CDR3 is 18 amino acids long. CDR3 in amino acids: CASSPAFGGRLANQPQHF. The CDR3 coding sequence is TGTGCCAGCAGCCCAGCCTTCGGAGGGCGGTTGGCCAATCAGCCCCAGCATTTT. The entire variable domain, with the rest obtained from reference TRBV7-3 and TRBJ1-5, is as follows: GAGVSQTPSNKVTEKGKYVELRCDPISGHTALYWYRQSLGQGPEFLIYFQGTGAADDSGLPNDRFFAVRPEGSVSTLKIQRTERGDSAVYLCASSPAFGGRLANQPQHFGDGTRLSIL.

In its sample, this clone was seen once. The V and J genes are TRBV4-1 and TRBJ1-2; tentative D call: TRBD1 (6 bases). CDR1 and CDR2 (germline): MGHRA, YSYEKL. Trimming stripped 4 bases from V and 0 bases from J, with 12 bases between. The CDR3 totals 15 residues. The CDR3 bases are TGCGCCAGCAGCCTGGGGGACACCGCTAACTATGGCTACACCTTC. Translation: CASSLGDTANYGYTF.

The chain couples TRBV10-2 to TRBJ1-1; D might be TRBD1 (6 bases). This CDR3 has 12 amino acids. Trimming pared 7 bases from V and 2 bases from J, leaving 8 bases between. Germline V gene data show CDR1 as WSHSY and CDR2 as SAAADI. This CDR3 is CASTGTNTEAFF. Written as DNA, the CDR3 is TGCGCCAGCACCGGGACAAACACTGAAGCTTTCTTT.

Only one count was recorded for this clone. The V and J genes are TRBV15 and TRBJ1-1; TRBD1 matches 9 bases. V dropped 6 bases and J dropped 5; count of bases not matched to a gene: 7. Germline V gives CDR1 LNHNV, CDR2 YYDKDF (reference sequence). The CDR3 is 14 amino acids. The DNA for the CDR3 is TGTGCCACCAGGATGGACAGGGGAGTGACTGAAGCTTTCTTT. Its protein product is CATRMDRGVTEAFF.

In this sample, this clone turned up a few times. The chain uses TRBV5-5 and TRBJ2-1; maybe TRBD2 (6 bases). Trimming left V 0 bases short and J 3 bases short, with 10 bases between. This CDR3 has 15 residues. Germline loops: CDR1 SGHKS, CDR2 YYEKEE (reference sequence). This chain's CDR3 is CASSLVGLDYNEQFF. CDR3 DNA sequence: TGTGCCAGCAGCTTGGTGGGACTCGACTACAATGAGCAGTTCTTC.

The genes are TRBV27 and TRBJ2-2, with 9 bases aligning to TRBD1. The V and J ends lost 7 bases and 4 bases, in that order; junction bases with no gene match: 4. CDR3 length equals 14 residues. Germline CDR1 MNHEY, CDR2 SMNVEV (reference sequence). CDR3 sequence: CASNGQGSTGELFF. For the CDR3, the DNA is TGTGCCAGCAACGGACAGGGGTCCACCGGGGAGCTGTTTTTT.

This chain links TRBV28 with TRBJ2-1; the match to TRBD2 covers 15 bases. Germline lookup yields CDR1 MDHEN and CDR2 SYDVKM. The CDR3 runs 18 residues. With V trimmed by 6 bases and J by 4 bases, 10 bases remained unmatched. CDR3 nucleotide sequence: TGTGCCAGCAGCTCAGAGGGACTAGCGGGGGGTCTTTACAATGAGCAGTTCTTC. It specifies CASSSEGLAGGLYNEQFF.

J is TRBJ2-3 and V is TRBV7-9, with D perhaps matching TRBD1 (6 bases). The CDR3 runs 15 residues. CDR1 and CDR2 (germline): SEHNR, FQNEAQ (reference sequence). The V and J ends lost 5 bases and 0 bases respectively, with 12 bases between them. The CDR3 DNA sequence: TGTGCCAGCAGCAAACAGGGCTTTAGCACAGATACGCAGTATTTT. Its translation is CASSKQGFSTDTQYF.